This T cell receptor (beta chain) was recovered during a study of tumor-infiltrating lymphocytes in glioblastoma multiforme. Points from the study as a whole: No surface-marker sorting into functional T cell subtypes was done. Unequal TCR RNA per T cell might skew measured clone sizes.

In this sample, this clonotype turned up a few times. Its antigen remains unidentified. Multiple V-beta primers and a C-beta primer amplified TCRB from RNA. No unique molecular identifiers were described for these TCRB libraries. TCRdb itself ran the multiplex PCR reads through MiXCR, one entry per CDR3 protein. The sample shows about 10,000 distinct CDR3 sequences, just under 75% of them seen only once. Sequencing used brain tumor tissue. The receptor was derived from a male donor with glioblastoma.

The CDR3 here is CAWSVTSADTQYF. CDR3 in DNA: TGTGCCTGGAGTGTAACTAGCGCAGATACGCAGTATTTT. The rearrangement links TRBV30 to TRBJ2-3, with 7 positions matching TRBD2. In germline, CDR1 is GTSNPN, CDR2 SVGIG (reference sequence). The CDR3 runs 13 residues. V lost 0 bases and J lost 4; bases outside the gene matches: 1.